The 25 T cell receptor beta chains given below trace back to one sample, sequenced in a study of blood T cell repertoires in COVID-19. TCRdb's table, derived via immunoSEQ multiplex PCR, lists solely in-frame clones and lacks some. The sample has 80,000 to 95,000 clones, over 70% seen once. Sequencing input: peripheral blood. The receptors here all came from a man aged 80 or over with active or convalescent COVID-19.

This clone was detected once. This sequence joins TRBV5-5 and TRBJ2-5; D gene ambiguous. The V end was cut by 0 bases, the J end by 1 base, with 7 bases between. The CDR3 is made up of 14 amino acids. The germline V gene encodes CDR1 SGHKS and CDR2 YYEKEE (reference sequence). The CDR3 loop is CASSLGQVQETQYF. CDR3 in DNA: TGTGCCAGCAGCTTGGGCCAGGTCCAAGAGACCCAGTACTTC. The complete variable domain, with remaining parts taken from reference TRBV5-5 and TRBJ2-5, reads DAGVTQSPTHLIKTRGQQVTLRCSPISGHKSVSWYQQVLGQGPQFIFQYYEKEERGRGNFPDRFSARQFPNYSSELNVNALLLGDSALYLCASSLGQVQETQYFGPGTRLLVL.

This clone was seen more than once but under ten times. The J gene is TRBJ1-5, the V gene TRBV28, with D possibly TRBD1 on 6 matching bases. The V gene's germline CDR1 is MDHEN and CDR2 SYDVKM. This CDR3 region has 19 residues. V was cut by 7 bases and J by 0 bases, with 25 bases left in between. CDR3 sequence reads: CASMGYLGGGTYSNQPQHF. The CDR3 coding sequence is TGTGCCAGCATGGGGTACCTGGGAGGGGGGACTTATAGCAATCAGCCCCAGCATTTT.

CDR3 coding DNA: TGTGCCACCAGCGGCCAGGGACTAGCGGAGGGGGGGTCCTACAATGAGCAGTTCTTC. Translating gives CATSGQGLAEGGSYNEQFF. The chain couples TRBV15 to TRBJ2-1; TRBD2 matches 11 bases. With V trimmed by 5 bases and J by 1 base, 13 bases remained unmatched. The germline V gene has CDR1 LNHNV and CDR2 YYDKDF (reference sequence). This CDR3 contains 19 residues.

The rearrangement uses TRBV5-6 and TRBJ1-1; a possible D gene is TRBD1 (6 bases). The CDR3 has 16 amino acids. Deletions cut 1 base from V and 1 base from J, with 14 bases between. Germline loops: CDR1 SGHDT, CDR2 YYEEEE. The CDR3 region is CASSLNPTGRNTEAFF. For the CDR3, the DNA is TGTGCCAGCAGCTTGAACCCGACAGGTCGGAACACTGAAGCTTTCTTT.

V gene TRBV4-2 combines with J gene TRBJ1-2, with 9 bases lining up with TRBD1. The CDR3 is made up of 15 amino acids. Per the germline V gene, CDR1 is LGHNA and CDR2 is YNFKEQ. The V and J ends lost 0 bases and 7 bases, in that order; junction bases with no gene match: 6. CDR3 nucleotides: TGTGCCAGCAGCCAAGATGCACAGGGGGCCGGTGGCTACACCTTC. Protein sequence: CASSQDAQGAGGYTF.

CDR3: CASSLGGGGGHNEQFF. DNA of the CDR3: TGTGCCAGCAGTTTAGGGGGCGGGGGAGGCCACAATGAGCAGTTCTTC. The genes are TRBV27 and TRBJ2-1; D is possibly TRBD2 (7 bases). The V and J ends lost 2 bases and 5 bases respectively, with 16 bases between them. Germline V CDR1 and CDR2: MNHEY, SMNVEV (reference sequence). CDR3 length equals 16 residues.

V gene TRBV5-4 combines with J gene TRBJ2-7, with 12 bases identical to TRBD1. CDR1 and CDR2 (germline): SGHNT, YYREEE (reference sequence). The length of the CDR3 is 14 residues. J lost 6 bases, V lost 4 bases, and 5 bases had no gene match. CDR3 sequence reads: CASSGGTGGSEQYF. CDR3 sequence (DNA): TGTGCCAGCAGCGGGGGGACAGGGGGCTCCGAGCAGTACTTC.

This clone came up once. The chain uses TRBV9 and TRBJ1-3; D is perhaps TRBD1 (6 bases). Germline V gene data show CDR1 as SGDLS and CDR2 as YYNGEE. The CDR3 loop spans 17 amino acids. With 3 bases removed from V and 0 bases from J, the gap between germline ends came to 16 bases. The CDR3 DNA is TGTGCCAGCAGCGACCCCGGGACATCATACTCTGGAAACACCATATATTTT. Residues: CASSDPGTSYSGNTIYF. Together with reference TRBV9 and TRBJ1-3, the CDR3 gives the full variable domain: DSGVTQTPKHLITATGQRVTLRCSPRSGDLSVYWYQQSLDQGLQFLIQYYNGEERAKGNILERFSAQQFPDLHSELNLSSLELGDSALYFCASSDPGTSYSGNTIYFGEGSWLTVV.

The CDR3 DNA follows: TGTGCCAGCAGCTTAGGACAGGGGGCCGCCTACGAGCAGTACTTC. Protein sequence: CASSLGQGAAYEQYF. The chain uses TRBV7-2 and TRBJ2-7; 10 bases line up with TRBD1. The junction had 2 bases not matched to a gene; V was cut back by 1 base and J by 2 bases. The CDR3 has 15 amino acids. The germline V gene encodes CDR1 SGHTA and CDR2 FQGNSA.

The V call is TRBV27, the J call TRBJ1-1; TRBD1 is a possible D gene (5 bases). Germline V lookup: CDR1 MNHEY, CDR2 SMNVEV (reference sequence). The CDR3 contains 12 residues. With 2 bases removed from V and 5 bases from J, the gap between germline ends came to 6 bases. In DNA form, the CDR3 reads TGTGCCAGCAGTTTAGCAGGGACTGAAGCTTTCTTT. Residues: CASSLAGTEAFF.

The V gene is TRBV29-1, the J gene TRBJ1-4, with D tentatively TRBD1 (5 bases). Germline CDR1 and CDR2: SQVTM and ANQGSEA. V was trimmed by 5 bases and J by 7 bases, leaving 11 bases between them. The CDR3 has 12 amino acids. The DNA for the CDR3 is TGCAGCGTTCTGGGGCCGGGTGAAAAACTGTTTTTT. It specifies CSVLGPGEKLFF.

CDR3 sequence reads: CASSSYSDSPLHF. CDR3 nucleotide sequence: TGTGCCAGCAGCTCATACTCGGATTCACCCCTCCACTTT. The chain uses TRBV7-9 and TRBJ1-6, with no clear D. The CDR3 is 13 residues long. Trimming left V 4 bases short and J 8 bases short, with 9 bases between. The germline gives CDR1 SEHNR, CDR2 FQNEAQ (reference sequence).

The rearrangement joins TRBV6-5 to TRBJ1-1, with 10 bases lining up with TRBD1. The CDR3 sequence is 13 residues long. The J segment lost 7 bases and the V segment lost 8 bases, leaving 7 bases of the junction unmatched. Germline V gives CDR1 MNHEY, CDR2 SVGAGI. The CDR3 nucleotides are TGTGCCAGCTTTCGGGGACAGGGGATTGAAGCTTTCTTT. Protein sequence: CASFRGQGIEAFF.

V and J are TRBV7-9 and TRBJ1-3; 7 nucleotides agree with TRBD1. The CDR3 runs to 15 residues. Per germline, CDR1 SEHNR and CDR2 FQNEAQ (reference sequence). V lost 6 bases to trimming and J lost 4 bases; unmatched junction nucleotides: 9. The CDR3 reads CASSPPGQLGNTIYF. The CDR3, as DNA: TGTGCCAGCAGTCCACCGGGACAGCTGGGAAACACCATATATTTT.

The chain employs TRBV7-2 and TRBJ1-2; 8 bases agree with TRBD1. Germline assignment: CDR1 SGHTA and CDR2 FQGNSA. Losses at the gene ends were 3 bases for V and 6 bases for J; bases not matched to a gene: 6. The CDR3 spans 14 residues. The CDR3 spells CASSFRTGHNGYTF. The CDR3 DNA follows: TGTGCCAGCAGCTTCCGGACAGGGCATAATGGCTACACCTTC.

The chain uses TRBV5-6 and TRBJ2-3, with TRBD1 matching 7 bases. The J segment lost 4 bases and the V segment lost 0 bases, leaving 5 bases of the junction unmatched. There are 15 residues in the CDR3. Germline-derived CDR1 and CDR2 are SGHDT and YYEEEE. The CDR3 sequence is CASSLVTGNADTQYF. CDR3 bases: TGTGCCAGCAGCTTGGTGACAGGGAACGCAGATACGCAGTATTTT.

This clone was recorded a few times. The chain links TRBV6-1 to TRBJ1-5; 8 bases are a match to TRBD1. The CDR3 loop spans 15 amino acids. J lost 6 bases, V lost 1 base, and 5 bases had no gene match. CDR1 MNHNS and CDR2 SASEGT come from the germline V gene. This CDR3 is CASSEGTGSSQPQHF. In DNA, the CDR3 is TGTGCCAGCAGTGAAGGGACAGGGAGTAGTCAGCCCCAGCATTTT.

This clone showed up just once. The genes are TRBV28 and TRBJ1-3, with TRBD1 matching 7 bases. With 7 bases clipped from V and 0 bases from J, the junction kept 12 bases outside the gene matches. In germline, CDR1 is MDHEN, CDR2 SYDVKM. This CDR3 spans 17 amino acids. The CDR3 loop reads CASTYRGLGYSGNTIYF. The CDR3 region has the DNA TGTGCCAGCACCTACAGGGGCCTAGGTTACTCTGGAAACACCATATATTTT.

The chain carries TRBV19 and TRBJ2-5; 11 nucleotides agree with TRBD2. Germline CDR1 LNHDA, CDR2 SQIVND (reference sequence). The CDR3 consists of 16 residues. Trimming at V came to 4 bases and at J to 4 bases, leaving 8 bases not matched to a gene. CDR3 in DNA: TGTGCCAGTAGTACTCATTTTCTAGCGGGGGGAGAGACCCAGTACTTC. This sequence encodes CASSTHFLAGGETQYF.

CDR3 nucleotides: TGTGCCAGTAGTATAGCCCGGAGAGCAACTAATGAAAAACTGTTTTTT. As protein: CASSIARRATNEKLFF. This chain connects TRBV19 to TRBJ1-4; D unresolved. CDR1 and CDR2 (germline): LNHDA, SQIVND (reference sequence). CDR3 length: 16 amino acids. The V end was cut by 1 base, the J end by 0 bases, with 9 bases between.

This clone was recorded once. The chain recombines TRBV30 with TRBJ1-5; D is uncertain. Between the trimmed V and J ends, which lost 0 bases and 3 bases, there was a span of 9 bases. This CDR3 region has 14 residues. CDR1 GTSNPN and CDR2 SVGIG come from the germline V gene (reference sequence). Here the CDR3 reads CAWSVHGANQPQHF. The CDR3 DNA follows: TGTGCCTGGAGTGTACACGGAGCCAATCAGCCCCAGCATTTT.

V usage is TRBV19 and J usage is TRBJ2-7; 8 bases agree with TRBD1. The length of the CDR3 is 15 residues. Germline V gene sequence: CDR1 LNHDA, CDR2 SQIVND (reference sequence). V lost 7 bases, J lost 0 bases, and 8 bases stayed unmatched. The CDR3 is CASTKTGANSYEQYF. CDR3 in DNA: TGTGCCAGTACCAAGACAGGGGCCAACTCCTACGAGCAGTACTTC.

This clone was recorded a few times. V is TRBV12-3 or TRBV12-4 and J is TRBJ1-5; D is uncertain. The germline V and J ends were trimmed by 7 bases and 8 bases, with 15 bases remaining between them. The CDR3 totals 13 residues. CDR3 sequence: CASTLAGLKPQHF. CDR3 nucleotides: TGTGCCAGCACCCTCGCCGGGTTGAAGCCCCAGCATTTT.

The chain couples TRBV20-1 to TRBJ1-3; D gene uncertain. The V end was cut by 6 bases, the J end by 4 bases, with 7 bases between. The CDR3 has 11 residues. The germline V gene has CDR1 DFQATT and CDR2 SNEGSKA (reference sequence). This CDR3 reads CSALLGNTIYF. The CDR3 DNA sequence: TGCAGTGCCTTACTAGGAAACACCATATATTTT.

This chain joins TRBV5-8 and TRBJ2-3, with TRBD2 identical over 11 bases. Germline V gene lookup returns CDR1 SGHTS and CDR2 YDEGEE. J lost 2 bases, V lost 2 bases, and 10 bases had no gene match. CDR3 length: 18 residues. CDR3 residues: CASSLLAGALTTTDTQYF. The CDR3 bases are TGTGCCAGCAGCTTACTAGCGGGGGCCCTCACTACCACAGATACGCAGTATTTT.